This T cell receptor (beta chain) appears in the sequencing data of a study of tumor and adjacent non-tumor tissue in lung cancer. The V gene's germline CDR1 is SEHNR and CDR2 FQNEAQ (reference sequence). With 1 base clipped from V and 0 bases from J, the junction kept 7 bases outside the gene matches. The CDR3 is 18 residues long. This clonotype was observed a few times. A modified ARM-PCR protocol with three rounds of nested PCR amplified TCRbeta. TCRdb re-called the multiplex PCR reads with MiXCR, one entry per CDR3 protein. The sample lists 75,000 to 95,000 distinct CDR3 sequences, about 70% occurring once. No cell sorting was done before RNA was extracted from the tissue.

The chain is built from TRBV7-9 and TRBJ2-3; 10 bases map to TRBD2. This clonotype was sampled from a man aged 60 to 75 with non-small cell lung cancer. Sample: lung tumor tissue. The CDR3: CASSLGWTSGASTDTQYF. The CDR3 nucleotides read TGTGCCAGCAGCTTAGGGTGGACTAGCGGCGCGAGCACAGATACGCAGTATTTT.